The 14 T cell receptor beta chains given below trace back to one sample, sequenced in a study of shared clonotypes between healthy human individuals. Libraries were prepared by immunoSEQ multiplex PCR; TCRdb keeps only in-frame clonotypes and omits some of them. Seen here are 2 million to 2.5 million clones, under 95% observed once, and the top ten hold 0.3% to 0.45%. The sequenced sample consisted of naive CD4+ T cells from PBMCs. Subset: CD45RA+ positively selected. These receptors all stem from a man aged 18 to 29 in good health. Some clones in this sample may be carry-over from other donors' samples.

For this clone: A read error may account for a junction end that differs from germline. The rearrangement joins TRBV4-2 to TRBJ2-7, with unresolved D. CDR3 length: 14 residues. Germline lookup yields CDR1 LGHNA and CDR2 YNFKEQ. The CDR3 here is CASSQAPDRSSSHF. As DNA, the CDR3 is TGTGCCAGCAGCCAAGCCCCCGATCGGTCTAGTAGTCACTTC.

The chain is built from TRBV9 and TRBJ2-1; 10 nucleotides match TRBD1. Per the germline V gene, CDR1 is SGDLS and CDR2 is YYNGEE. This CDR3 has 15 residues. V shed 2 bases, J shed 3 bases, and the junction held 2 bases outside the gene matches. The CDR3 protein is CASSVGTGDYNEQFF. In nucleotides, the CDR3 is TGTGCCAGCAGCGTCGGGACAGGGGACTACAATGAGCAGTTCTTC.

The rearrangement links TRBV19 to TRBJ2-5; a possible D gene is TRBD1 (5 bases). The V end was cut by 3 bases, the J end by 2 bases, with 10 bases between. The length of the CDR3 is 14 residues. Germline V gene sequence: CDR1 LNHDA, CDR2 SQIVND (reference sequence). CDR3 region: CASSMTTGQETQYF. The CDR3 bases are TGTGCCAGTAGTATGACCACAGGTCAAGAGACCCAGTACTTC.

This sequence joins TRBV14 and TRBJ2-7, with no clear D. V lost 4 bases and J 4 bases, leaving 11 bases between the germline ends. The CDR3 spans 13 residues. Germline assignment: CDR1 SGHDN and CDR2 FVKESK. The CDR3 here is CASSRGDGYEQYF. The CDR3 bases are TGTGCCAGCAGCCGCGGAGACGGATACGAGCAGTACTTC.

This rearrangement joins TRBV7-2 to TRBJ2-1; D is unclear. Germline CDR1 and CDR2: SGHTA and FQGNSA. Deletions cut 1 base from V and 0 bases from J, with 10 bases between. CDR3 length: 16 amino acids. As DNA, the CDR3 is TGTGCCAGCAGCTTAGTTGTGGCACCCTCCTACAATGAGCAGTTCTTC. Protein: CASSLVVAPSYNEQFF.

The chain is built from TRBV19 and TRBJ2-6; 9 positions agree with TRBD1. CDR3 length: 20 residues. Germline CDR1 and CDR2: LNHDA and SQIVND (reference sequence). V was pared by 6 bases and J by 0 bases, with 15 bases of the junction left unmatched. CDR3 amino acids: CASRGQTSGQGLSGANVLTF. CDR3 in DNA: TGTGCCAGTAGAGGACAGACCTCGGGACAGGGACTCTCTGGGGCCAACGTCCTGACTTTC.

The CDR3 region is CASNEGTTGNTIYF. DNA of the CDR3: TGTGCCAGCAACGAGGGGACGACTGGAAACACCATATATTTT. V usage is TRBV2 and J usage is TRBJ1-3; D perhaps matches TRBD1 (5 bases). The CDR3 is made up of 14 amino acids. V dropped 7 bases and J dropped 2 bases, with 12 bases sitting between them. In germline, CDR1 is SNHLY, CDR2 FYNNEI.

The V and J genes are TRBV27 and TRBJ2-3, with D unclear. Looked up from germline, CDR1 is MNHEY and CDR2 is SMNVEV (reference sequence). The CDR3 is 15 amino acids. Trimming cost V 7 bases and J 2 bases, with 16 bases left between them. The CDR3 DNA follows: TGTGCCAGCAAAGGGTTCACTCTGTTCACAGATACGCAGTATTTT. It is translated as CASKGFTLFTDTQYF.

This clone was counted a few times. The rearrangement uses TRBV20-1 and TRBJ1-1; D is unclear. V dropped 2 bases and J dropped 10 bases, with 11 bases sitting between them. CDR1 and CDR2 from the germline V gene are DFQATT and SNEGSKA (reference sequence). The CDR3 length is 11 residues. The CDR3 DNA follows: TGCAGTGCTAGACCCCAGGTGGGAGCTTTCTTT. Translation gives CSARPQVGAFF.

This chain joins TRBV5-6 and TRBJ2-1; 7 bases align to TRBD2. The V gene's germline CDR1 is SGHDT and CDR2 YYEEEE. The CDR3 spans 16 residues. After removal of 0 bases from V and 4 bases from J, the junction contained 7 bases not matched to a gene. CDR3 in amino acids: CASSLVGAGYYNEQFF. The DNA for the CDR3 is TGTGCCAGCAGCTTGGTTGGAGCGGGATATTACAATGAGCAGTTCTTC.

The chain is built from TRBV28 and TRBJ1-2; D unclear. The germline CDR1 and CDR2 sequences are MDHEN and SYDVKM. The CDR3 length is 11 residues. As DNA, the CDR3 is TGTGTATTGGGGTCCTCTTATGGCTACACCTTC. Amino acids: CVLGSSYGYTF.

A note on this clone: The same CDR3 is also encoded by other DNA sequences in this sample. CDR3: CASSPGQFYEQYF. In nucleotides, the CDR3 is TGTGCCAGCAGCCCCGGACAGTTCTACGAGCAGTACTTC. The gene calls are TRBV28 and TRBJ2-7; tentatively, D is TRBD1 (6 bases). This CDR3 is 13 amino acids long. Per germline, CDR1 MDHEN and CDR2 SYDVKM. Trimming removed 6 bases from V and 3 bases from J, with 12 bases in between.

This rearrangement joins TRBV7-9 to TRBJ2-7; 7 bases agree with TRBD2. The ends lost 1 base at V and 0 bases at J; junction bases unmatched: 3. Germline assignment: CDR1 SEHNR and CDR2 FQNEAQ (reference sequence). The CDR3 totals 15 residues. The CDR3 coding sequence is TGTGCCAGCAGCTTAGTAGTAGCGGGCTCCTACGAGCAGTACTTC. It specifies CASSLVVAGSYEQYF. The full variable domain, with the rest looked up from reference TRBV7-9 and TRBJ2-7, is DTGVSQNPRHKITKRGQNVTFRCDPISEHNRLYWYRQTLGQGPEFLTYFQNEAQLEKSRLLSDRFSAERPKGSFSTLEIQRTEQGDSAMYLCASSLVVAGSYEQYFGPGTRLTVT.

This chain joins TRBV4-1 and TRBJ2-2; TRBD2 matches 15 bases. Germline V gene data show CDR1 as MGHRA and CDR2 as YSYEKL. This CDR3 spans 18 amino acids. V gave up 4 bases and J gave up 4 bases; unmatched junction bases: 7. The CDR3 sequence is CASSRGLAGGGGTGELFF. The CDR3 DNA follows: TGCGCCAGCAGCCGGGGACTAGCGGGAGGTGGTGGCACCGGGGAGCTGTTTTTT.